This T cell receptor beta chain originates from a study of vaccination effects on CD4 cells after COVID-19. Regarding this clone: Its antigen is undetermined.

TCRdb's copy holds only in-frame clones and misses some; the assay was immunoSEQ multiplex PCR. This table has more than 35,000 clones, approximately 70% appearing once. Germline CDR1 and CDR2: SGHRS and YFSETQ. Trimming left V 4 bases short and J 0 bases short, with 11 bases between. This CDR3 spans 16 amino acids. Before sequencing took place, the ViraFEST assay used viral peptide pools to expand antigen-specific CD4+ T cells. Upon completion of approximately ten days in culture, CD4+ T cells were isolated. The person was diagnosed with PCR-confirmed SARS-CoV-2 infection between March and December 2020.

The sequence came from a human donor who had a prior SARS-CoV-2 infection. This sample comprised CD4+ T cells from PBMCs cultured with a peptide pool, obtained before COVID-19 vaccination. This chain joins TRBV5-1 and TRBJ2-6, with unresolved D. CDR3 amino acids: CASSRQWSSGANVLTF. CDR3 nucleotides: TGCGCCAGCAGCCGCCAATGGAGCTCTGGGGCCAACGTCCTGACTTTC. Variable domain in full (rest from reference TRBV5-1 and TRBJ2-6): KAGVTQTPRYLIKTRGQQVTLSCSPISGHRSVSWYQQTPGQGLQFLFEYFSETQRNKGNFPGRFSGRQFSNSRSEMNVSTLELGDSALYLCASSRQWSSGANVLTFGAGSRLTVL.